This T cell receptor (beta chain) was sequenced in a study of control samples from healthy donors and cancer patients. Trimming removed 6 bases at V and 0 bases at J, with 9 bases between. Germline assignment: CDR1 MDHEN and CDR2 SYDVKM. The CDR3 consists of 13 residues. Generated by immunoSEQ multiplex PCR, the TCRdb table keeps only in-frame clones and is missing some. The table shows roughly 130,000 clones, with about 93% occurring only once. The specimen was blood. The chain links TRBV28 to TRBJ2-7; D gene unclear. The TCR sequence derives from a young man in good health. CDR3 amino acids: CASSRVRSYEQYF. In nucleotides, the CDR3 is TGTGCCAGCAGCCGCGTACGCTCCTACGAGCAGTACTTC. Filled out from reference TRBV28 and TRBJ2-7, the complete variable domain reads DVKVTQSSRYLVKRTGEKVFLECVQDMDHENMFWYRQDPGLGLRLIYFSYDVKMKEKGDIPEGYSVSREKKERFSLILESASTNQTSMYLCASSRVRSYEQYFGPGTRLTVT.